These 2 T cell receptor beta chains were all obtained from the same sample, sequenced in a study of blood T cell repertoires in COVID-19. The protocol was immunoSEQ multiplex PCR, while the TCRdb copy is restricted to in-frame clones and leaves out a portion. This table has about 270,000 clones, about nine tenths appearing once. The sample comprised PBMCs or T cells enriched from blood (not recorded which). Receptors were obtained from a man younger than 35 who had recovered from COVID-19.

The rearrangement uses TRBV4-1 and TRBJ2-7, with 9 bases lining up with TRBD1. Germline V gives CDR1 MGHRA, CDR2 YSYEKL. V lost 4 bases and J lost 1; bases outside the gene matches: 8. This CDR3 is 16 amino acids long. CDR3 nucleotides: TGCGCCAGCAGCCCACTCCTGGACAGGGGTTCCTACGAGCAGTACTTC. This encodes CASSPLLDRGSYEQYF.

CDR3 coding DNA: TGCAGTGTACGAGAGGCCGGGGAGCTGTTTTTT. Encoded protein: CSVREAGELFF. V is TRBV20-1 and J is TRBJ2-2; D call uncertain. Germline values: CDR1 DFQATT, CDR2 SNEGSKA (reference sequence). V lost 7 bases and J lost 6, with 9 bases in between. CDR3 length: 11 residues.